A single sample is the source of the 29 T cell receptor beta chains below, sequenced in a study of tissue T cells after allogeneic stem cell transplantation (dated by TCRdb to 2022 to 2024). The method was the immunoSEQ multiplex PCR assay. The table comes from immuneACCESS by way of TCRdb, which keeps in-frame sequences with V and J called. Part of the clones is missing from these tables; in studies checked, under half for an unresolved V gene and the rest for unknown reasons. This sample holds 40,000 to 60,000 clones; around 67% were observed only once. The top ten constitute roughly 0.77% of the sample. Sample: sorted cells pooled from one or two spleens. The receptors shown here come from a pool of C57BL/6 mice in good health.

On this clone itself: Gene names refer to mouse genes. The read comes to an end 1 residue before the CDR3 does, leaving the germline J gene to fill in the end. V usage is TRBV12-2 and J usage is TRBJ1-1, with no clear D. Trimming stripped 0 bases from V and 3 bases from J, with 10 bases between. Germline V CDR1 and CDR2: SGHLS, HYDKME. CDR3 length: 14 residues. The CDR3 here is CASSLGQDYTEVFF. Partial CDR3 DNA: TGTGCCAGCTCTCTCGGGCAGGATTACACAGAAGTCTTC. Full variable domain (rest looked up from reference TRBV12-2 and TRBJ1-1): NSGVVQSPRYIIKGKGERSILKCIPISGHLSVAWYQQTQGQELKFFIQHYDKMERDKGNLPSRFSVQQFDDYHSEMNMSALELEDSAVYFCASSLGQDYTEVFFGKGTRLTVV.

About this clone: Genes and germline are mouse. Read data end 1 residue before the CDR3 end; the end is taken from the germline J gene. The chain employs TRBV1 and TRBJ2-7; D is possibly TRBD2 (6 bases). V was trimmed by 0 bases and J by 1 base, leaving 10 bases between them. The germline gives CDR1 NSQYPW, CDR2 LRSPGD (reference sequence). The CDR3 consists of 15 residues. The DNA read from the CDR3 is TGCACCTGCAGTGCAGATTCCGGGGGGTCCTATGAACAGTAC. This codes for CTCSADSGGSYEQY. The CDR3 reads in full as CTCSADSGGSYEQYF.

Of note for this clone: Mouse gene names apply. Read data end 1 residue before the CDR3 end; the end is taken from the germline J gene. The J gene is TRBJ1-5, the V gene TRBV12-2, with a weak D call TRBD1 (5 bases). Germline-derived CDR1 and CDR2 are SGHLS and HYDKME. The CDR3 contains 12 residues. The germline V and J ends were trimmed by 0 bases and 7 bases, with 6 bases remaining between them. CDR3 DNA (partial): TGTGCCAGCTCTCTCGGACATCAGGCTCCGCTT. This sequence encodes CASSLGHQAPL. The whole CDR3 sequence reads CASSLGHQAPLF. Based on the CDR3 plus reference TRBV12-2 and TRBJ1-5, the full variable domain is NSGVVQSPRYIIKGKGERSILKCIPISGHLSVAWYQQTQGQELKFFIQHYDKMERDKGNLPSRFSVQQFDDYHSEMNMSALELEDSAVYFCASSLGHQAPLFGEGTRLSVL.

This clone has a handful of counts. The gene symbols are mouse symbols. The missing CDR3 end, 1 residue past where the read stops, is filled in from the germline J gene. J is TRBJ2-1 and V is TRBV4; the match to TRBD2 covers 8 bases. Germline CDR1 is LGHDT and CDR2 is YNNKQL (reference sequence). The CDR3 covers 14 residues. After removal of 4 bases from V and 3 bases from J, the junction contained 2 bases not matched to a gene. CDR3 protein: CASSFTGGYAEQFF. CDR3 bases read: TGTGCCAGCAGCTTTACTGGGGGCTATGCTGAGCAGTTC.

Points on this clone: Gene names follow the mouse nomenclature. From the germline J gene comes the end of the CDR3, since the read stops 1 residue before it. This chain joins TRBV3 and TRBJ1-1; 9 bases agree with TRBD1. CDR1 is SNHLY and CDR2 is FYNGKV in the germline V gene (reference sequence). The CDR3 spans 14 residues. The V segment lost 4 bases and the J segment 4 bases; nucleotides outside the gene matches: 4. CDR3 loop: CASSSGTGRTEVFF. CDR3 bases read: TGTGCCAGCAGCTCCGGGACAGGGCGCACAGAAGTCTTC.

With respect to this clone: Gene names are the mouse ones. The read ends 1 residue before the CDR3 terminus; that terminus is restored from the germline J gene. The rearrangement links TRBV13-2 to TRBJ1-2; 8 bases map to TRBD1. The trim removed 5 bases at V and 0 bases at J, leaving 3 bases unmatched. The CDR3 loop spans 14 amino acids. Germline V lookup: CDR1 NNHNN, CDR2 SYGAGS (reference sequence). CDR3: CASGAGGTNSDYTF. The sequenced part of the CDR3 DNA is TGTGCCAGCGGCGCAGGGGGCACAAACTCCGACTACACC.

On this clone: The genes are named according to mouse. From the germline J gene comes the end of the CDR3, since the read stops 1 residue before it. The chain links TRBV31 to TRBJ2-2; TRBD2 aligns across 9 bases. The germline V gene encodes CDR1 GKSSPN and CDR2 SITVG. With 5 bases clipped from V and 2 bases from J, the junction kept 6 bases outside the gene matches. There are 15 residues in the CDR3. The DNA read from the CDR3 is TGTGCCTGGCGTTTCGACTGGGGGAACACCGGGCAGCTCTAC. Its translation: CAWRFDWGNTGQLY. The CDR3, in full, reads CAWRFDWGNTGQLYF.

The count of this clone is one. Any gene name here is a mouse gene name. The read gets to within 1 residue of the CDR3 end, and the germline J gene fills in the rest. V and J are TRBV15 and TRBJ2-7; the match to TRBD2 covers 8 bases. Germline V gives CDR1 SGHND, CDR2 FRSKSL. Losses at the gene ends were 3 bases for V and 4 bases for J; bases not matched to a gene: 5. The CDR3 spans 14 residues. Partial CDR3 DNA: TGTGCCAGCAGTTTGGGGGGGGCTCTATATGAACAGTAC. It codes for CASSLGGALYEQY. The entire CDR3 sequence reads CASSLGGALYEQYF.

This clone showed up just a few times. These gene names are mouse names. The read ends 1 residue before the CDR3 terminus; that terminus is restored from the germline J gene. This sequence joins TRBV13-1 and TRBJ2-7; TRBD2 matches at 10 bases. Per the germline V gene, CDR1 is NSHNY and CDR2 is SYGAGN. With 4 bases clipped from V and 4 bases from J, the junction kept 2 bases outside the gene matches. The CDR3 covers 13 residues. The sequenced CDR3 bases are TGTGCCAGCAGTACGACTGGGGGGTATGAACAGTAC. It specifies CASSTTGGYEQY. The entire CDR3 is CASSTTGGYEQYF.

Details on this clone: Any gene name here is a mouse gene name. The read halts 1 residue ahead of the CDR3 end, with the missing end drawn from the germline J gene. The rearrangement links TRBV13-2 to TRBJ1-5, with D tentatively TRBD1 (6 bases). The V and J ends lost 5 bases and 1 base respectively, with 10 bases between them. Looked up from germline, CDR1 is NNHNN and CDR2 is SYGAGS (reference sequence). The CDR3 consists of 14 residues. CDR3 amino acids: CASGRDKNNQAPLF. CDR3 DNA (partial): TGTGCCAGCGGGAGGGACAAAAACAACCAGGCTCCGCTT.

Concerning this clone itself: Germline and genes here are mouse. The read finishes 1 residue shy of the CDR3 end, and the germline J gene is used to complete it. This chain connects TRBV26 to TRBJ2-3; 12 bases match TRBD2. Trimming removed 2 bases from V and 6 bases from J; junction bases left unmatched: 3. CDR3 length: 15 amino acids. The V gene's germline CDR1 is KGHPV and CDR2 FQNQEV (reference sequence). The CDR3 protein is CASSLRLGGRETLYF. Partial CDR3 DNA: TGTGCCAGCAGTCTGAGACTGGGGGGGCGGGAAACGCTGTAT.

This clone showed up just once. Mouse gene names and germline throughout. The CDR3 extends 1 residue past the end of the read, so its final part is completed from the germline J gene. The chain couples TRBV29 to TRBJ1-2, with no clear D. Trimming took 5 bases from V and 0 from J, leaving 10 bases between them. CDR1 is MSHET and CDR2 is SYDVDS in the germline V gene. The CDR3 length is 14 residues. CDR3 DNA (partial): TGTGCTAGCAGTCCAGGTCCTTCAAACTCCGACTACACC. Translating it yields CASSPGPSNSDYT. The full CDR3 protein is CASSPGPSNSDYTF.

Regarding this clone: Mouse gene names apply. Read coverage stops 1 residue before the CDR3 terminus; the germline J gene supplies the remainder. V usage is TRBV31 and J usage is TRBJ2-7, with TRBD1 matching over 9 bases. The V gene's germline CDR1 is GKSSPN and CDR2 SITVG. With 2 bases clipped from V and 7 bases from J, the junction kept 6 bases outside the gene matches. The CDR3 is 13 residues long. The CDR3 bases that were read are TGTGCCTGGAGTTGGGACAGGGAGGGAGAACAGTAC. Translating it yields CAWSWDREGEQY. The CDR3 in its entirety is CAWSWDREGEQYF. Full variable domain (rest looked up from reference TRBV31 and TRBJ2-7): AQTIHQWPVAEIKAVGSPLSLGCTIKGKSSPNLYWYWQATGGTLQQLFYSITVGQVESVVQLNLSASRPKDDQFILSTEKLLLSHSGFYLCAWSWDREGEQYFGPGTRLTVL.

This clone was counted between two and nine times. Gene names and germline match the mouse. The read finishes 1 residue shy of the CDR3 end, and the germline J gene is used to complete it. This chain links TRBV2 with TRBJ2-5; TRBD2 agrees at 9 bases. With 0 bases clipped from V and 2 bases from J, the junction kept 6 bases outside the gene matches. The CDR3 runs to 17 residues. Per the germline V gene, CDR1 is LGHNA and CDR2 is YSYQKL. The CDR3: CASSQDGNWGAQDTQYF. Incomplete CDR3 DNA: TGTGCCAGCAGCCAAGATGGGAACTGGGGGGCCCAAGACACCCAGTAC.

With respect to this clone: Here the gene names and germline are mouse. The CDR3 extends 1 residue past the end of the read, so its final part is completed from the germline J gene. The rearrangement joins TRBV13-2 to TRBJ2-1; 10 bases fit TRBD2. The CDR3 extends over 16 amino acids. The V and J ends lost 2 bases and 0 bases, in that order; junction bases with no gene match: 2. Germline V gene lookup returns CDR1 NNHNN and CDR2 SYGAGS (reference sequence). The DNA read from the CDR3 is TGTGCCAGCGGTGAAGGGACTGGGGCTAACTATGCTGAGCAGTTC. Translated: CASGEGTGANYAEQF. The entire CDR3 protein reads CASGEGTGANYAEQFF.

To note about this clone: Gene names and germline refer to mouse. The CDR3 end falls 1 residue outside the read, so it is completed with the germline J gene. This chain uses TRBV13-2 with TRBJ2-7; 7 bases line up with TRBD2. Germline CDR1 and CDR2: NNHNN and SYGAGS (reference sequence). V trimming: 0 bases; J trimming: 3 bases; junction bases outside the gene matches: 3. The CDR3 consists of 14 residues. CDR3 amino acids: CASGDGGGIYEQYF. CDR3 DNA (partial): TGTGCCAGCGGTGATGGTGGGGGGATCTATGAACAGTAC.

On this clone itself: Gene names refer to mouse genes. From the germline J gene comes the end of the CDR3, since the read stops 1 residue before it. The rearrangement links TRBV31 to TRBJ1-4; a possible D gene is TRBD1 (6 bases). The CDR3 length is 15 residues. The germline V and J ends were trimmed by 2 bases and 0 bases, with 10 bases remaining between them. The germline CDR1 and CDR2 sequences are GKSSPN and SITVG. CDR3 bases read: TGTGCCTGGAGTTCCGGGACACTTTCCAACGAAAGATTATTT. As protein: CAWSSGTLSNERLF. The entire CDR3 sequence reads CAWSSGTLSNERLFF.

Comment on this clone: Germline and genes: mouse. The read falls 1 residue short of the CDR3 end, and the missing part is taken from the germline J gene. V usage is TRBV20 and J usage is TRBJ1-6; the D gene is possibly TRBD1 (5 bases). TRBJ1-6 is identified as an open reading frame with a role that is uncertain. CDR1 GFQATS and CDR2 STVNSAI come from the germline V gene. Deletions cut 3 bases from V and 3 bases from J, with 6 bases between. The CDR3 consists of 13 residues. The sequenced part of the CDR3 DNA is TGTGGTGCTAGAGACAGCTATAATTCGCCCCTCTAC. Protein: CGARDSYNSPLY. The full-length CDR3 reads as CGARDSYNSPLYF.

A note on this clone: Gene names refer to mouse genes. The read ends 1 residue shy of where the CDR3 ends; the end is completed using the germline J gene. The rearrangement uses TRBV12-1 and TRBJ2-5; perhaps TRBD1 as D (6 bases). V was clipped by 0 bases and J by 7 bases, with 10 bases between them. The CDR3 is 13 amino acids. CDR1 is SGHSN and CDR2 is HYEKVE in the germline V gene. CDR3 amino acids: CASSLAGEHTQYF. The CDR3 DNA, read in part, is TGTGCCAGCTCTCTCGCAGGGGAGCACACCCAGTAC.

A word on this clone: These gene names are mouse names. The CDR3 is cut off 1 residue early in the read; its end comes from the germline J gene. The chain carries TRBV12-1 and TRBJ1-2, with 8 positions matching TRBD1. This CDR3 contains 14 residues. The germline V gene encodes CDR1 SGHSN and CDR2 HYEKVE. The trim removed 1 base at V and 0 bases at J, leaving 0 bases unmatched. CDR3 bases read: TGTGCCAGCTCTCTACAGGGGGCAAACTCCGACTACACC. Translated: CASSLQGANSDYT. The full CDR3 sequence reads CASSLQGANSDYTF.

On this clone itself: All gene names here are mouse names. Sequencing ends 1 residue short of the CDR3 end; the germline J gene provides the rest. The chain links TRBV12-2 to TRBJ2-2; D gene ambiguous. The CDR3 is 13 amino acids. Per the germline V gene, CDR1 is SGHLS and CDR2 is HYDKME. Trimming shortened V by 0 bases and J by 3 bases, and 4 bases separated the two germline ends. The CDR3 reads CASSLTHTGQLYF. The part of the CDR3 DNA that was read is TGTGCCAGCTCTCTCACACACACCGGGCAGCTCTAC. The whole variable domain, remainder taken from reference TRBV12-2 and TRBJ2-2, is NSGVVQSPRYIIKGKGERSILKCIPISGHLSVAWYQQTQGQELKFFIQHYDKMERDKGNLPSRFSVQQFDDYHSEMNMSALELEDSAVYFCASSLTHTGQLYFGEGSKLTVL.

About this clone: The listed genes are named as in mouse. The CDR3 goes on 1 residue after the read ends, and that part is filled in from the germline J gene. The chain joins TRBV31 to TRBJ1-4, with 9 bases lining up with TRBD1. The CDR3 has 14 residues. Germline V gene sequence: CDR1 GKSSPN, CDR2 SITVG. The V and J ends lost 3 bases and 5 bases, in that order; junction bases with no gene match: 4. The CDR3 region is CAWSGTGLNERLFF. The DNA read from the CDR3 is TGTGCCTGGAGCGGGACAGGGTTGAACGAAAGATTATTT.

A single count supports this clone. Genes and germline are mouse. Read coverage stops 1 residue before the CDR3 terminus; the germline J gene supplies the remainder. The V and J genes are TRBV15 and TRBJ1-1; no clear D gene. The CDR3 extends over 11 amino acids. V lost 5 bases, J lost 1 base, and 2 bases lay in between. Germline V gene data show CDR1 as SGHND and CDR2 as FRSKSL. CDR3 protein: CASSQNTEVFF. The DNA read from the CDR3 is TGTGCCAGCAGTCAAAACACAGAAGTCTTC. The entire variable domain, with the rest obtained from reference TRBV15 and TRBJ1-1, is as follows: DAGVTQTPRHEVAEKGQTIILKCEPVSGHNDLFWYRQTKIQGLELLSYFRSKSLMEDGGAFKDRFKAEMLNSSFSTLKIQPTEPKDSAVYLCASSQNTEVFFGKGTRLTVV.

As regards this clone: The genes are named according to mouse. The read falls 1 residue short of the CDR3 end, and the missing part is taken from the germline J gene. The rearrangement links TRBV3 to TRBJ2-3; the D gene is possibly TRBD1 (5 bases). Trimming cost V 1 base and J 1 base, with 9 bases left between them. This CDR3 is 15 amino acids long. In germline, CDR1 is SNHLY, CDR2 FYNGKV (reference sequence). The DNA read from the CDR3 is TGTGCCAGCAGCTTAGAGGGGAGGGGTGCAGAAACGCTGTAT. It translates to CASSLEGRGAETLY. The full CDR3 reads CASSLEGRGAETLYF.

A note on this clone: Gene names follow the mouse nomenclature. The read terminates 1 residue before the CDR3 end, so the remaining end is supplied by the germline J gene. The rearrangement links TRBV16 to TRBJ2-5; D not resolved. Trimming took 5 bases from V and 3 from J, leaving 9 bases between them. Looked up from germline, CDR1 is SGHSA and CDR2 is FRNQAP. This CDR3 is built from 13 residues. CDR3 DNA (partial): TGTGCAAGCAGCCCCCCGCGGCAAGACACCCAGTAC. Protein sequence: CASSPPRQDTQY. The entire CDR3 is CASSPPRQDTQYF.

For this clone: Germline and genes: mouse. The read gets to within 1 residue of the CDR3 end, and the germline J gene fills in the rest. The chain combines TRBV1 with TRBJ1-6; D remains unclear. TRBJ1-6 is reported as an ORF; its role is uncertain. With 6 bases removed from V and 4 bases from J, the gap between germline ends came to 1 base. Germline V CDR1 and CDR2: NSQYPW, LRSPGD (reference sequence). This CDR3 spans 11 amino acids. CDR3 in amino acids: CTCRYNSPLYF. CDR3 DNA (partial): TGCACCTGCAGGTATAATTCGCCCCTCTAC.

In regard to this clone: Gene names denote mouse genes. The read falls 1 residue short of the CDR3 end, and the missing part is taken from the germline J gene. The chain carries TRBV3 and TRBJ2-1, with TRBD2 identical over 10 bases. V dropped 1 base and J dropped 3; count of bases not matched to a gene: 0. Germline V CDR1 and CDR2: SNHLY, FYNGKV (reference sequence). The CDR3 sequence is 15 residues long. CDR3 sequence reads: CASSLDWGGYAEQFF. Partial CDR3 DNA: TGTGCCAGCAGCTTAGACTGGGGGGGCTATGCTGAGCAGTTC. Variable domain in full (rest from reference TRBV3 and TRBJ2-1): GPKVLQIPSHQIIDMGQMVTLNCDPVSNHLYFYWYKQILGQQMEFLVNFYNGKVMEKSKLFKDQFSVERPDGSYFTLKIQPTALEDSAVYFCASSLDWGGYAEQFFGPGTRLTVL.

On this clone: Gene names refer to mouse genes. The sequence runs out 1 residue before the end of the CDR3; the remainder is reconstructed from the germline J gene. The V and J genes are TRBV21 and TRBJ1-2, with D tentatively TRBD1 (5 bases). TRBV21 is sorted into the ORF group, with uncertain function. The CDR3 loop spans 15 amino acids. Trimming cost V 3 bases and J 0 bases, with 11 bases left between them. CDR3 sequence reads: CASSHAGLPNSDYTF. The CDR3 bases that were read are TGTGCTAGCAGTCATGCGGGACTCCCAAACTCCGACTACACC.

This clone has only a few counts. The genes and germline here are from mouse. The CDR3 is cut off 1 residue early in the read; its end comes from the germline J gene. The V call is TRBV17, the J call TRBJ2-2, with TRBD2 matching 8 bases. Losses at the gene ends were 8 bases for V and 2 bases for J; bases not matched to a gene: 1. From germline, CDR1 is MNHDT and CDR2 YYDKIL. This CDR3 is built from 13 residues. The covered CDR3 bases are TGTGCTAGCCTGGGGGGTAACACCGGGCAGCTCTAC. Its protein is CASLGGNTGQLY. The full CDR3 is CASLGGNTGQLYF.